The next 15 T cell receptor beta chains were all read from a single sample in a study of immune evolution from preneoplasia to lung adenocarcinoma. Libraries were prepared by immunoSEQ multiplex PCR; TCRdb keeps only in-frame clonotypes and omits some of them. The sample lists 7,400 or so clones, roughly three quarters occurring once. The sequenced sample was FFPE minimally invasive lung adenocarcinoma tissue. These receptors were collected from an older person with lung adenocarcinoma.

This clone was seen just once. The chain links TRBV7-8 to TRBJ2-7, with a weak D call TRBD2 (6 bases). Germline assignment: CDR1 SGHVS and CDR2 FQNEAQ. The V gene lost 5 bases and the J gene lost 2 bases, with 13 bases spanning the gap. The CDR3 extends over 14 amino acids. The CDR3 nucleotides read TGTGCCAGCAGCGGCAGACTAGGAACCTACGAGCAGTACTTC. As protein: CASSGRLGTYEQYF.

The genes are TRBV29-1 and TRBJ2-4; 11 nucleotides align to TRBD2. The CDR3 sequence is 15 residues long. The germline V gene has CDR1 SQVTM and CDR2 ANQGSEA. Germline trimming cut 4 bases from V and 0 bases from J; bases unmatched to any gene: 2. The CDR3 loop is CSVGLAGRAKNIQYF. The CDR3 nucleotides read TGCAGCGTTGGACTAGCGGGACGAGCCAAAAACATTCAGTACTTC. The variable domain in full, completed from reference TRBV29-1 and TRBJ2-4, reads SAVISQKPSRDICQRGTSLTIQCQVDSQVTMMFWYRQQPGQSLTLIATANQGSEATYESGFVIDKFPISRPNLTFSTLTVSNMSPEDSSIYLCSVGLAGRAKNIQYFGAGTRLSVL.

The chain's CDR3 is CASSPWTGPYGYTF. The DNA for the CDR3 is TGTGCCAGCAGCCCATGGACAGGGCCCTATGGCTACACCTTC. The chain couples TRBV5-5 to TRBJ1-2, with 8 positions matching TRBD1. The germline gives CDR1 SGHKS, CDR2 YYEKEE (reference sequence). The J segment lost 4 bases and the V segment lost 4 bases, leaving 6 bases of the junction unmatched. This CDR3 is 14 amino acids long.

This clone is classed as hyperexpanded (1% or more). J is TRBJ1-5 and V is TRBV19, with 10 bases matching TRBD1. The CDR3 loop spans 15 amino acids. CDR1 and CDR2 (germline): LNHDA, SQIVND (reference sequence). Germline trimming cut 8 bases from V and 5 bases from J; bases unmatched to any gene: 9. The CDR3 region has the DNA TGTGCCAGTGGCAAGACAGGGGGCTTCTATCAGCCCCAGCATTTT. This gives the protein CASGKTGGFYQPQHF.

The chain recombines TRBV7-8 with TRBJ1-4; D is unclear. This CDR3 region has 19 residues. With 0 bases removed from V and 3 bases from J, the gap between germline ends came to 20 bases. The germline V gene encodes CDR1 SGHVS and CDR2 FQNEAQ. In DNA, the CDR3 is TGTGCCAGCAGCTTAGCGAGGTCGGGGATTCTCTCTCCTAATGAAAAACTGTTTTTT. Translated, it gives CASSLARSGILSPNEKLFF.

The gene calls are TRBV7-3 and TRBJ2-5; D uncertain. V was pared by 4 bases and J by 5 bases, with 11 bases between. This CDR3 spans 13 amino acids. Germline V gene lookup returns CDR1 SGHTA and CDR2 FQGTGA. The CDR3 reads CASSSAPKETQYF. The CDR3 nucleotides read TGTGCCAGCAGCTCAGCCCCCAAGGAGACCCAGTACTTC.

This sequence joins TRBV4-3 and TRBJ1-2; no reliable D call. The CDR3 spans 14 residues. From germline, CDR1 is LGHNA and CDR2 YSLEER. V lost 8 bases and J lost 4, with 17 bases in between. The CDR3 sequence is CASSTDPAGYGYTF. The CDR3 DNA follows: TGCGCCAGCTCGACGGATCCGGCCGGCTATGGCTACACCTTC.

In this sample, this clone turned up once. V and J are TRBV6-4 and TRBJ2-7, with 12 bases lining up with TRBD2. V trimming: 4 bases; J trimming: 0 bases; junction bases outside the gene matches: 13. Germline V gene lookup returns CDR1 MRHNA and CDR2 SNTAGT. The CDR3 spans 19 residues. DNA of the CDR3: TGTGCCAGCAGTGTGTTACTAGCGGGAGGCCCGCCCCCCTCCTACGAGCAGTACTTC. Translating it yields CASSVLLAGGPPPSYEQYF.

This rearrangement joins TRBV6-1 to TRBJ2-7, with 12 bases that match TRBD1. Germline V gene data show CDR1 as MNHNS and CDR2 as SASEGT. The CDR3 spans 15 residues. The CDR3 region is CASPTPGQGAKEQYF. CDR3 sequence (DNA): TGTGCTAGCCCAACTCCGGGACAGGGGGCAAAAGAGCAGTACTTC.

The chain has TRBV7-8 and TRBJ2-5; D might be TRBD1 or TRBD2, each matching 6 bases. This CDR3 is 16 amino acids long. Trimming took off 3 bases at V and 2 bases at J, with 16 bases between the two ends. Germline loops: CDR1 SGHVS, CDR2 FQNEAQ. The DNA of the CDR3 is TGTGCCAGCAGCTTCTGGGGGGCGAGGGGGCAAGAGACCCAGTACTTC. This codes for CASSFWGARGQETQYF.

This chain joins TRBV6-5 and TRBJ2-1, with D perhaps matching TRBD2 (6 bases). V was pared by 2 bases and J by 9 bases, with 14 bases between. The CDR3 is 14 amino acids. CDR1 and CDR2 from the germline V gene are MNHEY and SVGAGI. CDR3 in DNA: TGTGCCAGCAGTTACAGCCCGGCGGGACCTGAGCAGTTCTTC. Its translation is CASSYSPAGPEQFF.

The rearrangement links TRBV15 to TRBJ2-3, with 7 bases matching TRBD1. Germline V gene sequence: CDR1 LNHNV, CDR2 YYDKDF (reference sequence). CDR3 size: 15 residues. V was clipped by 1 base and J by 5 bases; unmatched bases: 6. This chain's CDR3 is CATSRGDREGDTQYF. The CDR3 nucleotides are TGTGCCACCAGCAGAGGTGACAGGGAAGGAGATACGCAGTATTTT.

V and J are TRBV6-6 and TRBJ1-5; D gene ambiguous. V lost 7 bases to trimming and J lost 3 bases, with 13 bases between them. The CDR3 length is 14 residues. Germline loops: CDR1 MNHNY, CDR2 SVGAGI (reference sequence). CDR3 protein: CASTLDTANQPQHF. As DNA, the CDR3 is TGTGCCAGCACCCTCGACACCGCCAATCAGCCCCAGCATTTT.

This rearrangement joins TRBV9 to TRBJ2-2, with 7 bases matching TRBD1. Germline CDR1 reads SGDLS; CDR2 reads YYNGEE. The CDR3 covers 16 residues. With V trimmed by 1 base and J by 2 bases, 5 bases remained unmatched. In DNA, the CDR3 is TGTGCCAGCAGCGTACGGCCAGGGGGTAACACCGGGGAGCTGTTTTTT. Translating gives CASSVRPGGNTGELFF.

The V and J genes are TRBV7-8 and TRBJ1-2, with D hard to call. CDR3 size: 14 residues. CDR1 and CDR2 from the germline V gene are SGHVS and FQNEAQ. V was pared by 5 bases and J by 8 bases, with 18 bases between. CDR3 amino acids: CASSLATGTRGYTF. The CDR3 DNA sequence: TGTGCCAGCAGCCTCGCGACCGGCACCCGGGGCTACACCTTC.